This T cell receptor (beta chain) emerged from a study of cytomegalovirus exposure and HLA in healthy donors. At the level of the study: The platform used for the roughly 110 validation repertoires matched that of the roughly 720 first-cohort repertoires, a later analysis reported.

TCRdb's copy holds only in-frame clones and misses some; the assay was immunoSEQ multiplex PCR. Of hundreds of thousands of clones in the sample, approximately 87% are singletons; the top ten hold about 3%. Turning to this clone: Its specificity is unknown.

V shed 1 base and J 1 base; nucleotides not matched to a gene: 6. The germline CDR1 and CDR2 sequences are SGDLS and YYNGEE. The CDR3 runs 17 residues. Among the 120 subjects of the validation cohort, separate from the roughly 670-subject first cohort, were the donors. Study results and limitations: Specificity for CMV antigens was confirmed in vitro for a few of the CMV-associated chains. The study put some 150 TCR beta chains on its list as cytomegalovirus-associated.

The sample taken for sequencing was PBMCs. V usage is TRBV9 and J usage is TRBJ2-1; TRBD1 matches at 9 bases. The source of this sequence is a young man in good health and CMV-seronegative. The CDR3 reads CASSVSYDRGSYNEQFF. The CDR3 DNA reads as TGTGCCAGCAGCGTATCCTATGACAGGGGGTCCTACAATGAGCAGTTCTTC.